A single sample is the source of the 27 T cell receptor beta chains below, sequenced in a study of cytomegalovirus exposure and HLA in healthy donors (dated by TCRdb to the late 2010s). The library was prepared using the immunoSEQ multiplex PCR assay. The multiplex PCR relied on a mix of 60 forward primers for TCR Vbeta segments and 13 reverse primers for TCR Jbeta segments. The source is immuneACCESS, and TCRdb retained only in-frame sequences with V and J called. Part of the clones is not carried over; for the studies checked, unresolved V genes explain less than half of this, and the remainder is unexplained. A total of 100,000 to 150,000 clones appear in this sample, roughly four fifths of them only once. In total, the top ten clones hold around 3% of the sample. Sequencing used PBMCs. The receptors were sampled from a boy aged 2 to 10 in good health and CMV-seronegative.

This clone was observed once. V usage is TRBV9 and J usage is TRBJ2-2; the match to TRBD2 covers 12 bases. The V segment lost 5 bases and the J segment 2 bases; nucleotides outside the gene matches: 13. The CDR3 consists of 19 residues. CDR1 is SGDLS, CDR2 YYNGEE, per germline. The CDR3 DNA is TGTGCCAGCAGTATCCCGGGGCTAGCGGGAGGGCTAAACACCGGGGAGCTGTTTTTT. Translating gives CASSIPGLAGGLNTGELFF.

The V and J genes are TRBV19 and TRBJ2-2; a possible D gene is TRBD2 (6 bases). Germline V gene lookup returns CDR1 LNHDA and CDR2 SQIVND (reference sequence). The V gene lost 4 bases and the J gene lost 2 bases, with 11 bases spanning the gap. The CDR3 runs to 15 residues. The DNA of the CDR3 is TGTGCCAGTAGTAATGGAGGGGCAAACACCGGGGAGCTGTTTTTT. This translates into CASSNGGANTGELFF.

This clone has only one observation. The chain has TRBV9 and TRBJ2-1; 14 nucleotides align to TRBD2. The length of the CDR3 is 16 residues. CDR1 SGDLS and CDR2 YYNGEE come from the germline V gene. V was clipped by 4 bases and J by 6 bases; unmatched bases: 6. CDR3 bases: TGTGCCAGCAGCCAGGGACTAGCGGGAGTCGGCAATGAGCAGTTCTTC. Translated, it gives CASSQGLAGVGNEQFF.

The rearrangement uses TRBV5-1 and TRBJ1-4; the D gene is possibly TRBD1 (5 bases). The CDR3 sequence is 17 residues long. V lost 0 bases, J lost 5 bases, and 17 bases lay in between. The germline V gene has CDR1 SGHRS and CDR2 YFSETQ. CDR3 sequence (DNA): TGCGCCAGCAGCTTGGGCCCACGCGAGGGGAGGAATGAAAAACTGTTTTTT. It is translated as CASSLGPREGRNEKLFF.

This chain uses TRBV6-5 with TRBJ2-2; 11 bases are a match to TRBD2. V dropped 3 bases and J dropped 7; count of bases not matched to a gene: 4. CDR1 MNHEY and CDR2 SVGAGI come from the germline V gene. This CDR3 comprises 15 residues. Here the CDR3 DNA reads TGTGCCAGCAGTTATAGCGGGGGGGGGCACGGGGAGCTGTTTTTT. The encoded protein is CASSYSGGGHGELFF.

V and J are TRBV4-1 and TRBJ2-1, with 10 bases identical to TRBD1. In germline, CDR1 is MGHRA, CDR2 YSYEKL. J was trimmed by 3 bases and V by 4 bases; bases with no gene match: 3. This CDR3 region has 15 residues. CDR3 bases: TGCGCCAGCAGCCCCCGGACAGGGGGCTACAATGAGCAGTTCTTC. Protein sequence: CASSPRTGGYNEQFF.

The V and J genes are TRBV6-4 and TRBJ1-5; weak D call: TRBD1 (5 bases). Germline CDR1 is MRHNA and CDR2 is SNTAGT. The V end lost 6 bases, the J end lost 1 base, and 19 bases lay between the germline ends. This CDR3 is built from 17 residues. In DNA, the CDR3 is TGTGCCAGCAGGTCGGGAAACGGGGGTGAAAGCAATCAGCCCCAGCATTTT. Translation gives CASRSGNGGESNQPQHF.

This chain joins TRBV6-4 and TRBJ2-6; D not certain. Trimming pared 2 bases from V and 0 bases from J, leaving 8 bases between. The germline CDR1 and CDR2 sequences are MRHNA and SNTAGT. This CDR3 comprises 16 residues. CDR3 region: CASSDRPSSGANVLTF. The CDR3 nucleotides read TGTGCCAGCAGTGACCGCCCCAGCTCTGGGGCCAACGTCCTGACTTTC.

The rearrangement joins TRBV4-1 to TRBJ2-7; perhaps TRBD2 as D (5 bases). V lost 0 bases to trimming and J lost 0 bases, with 9 bases between them. The CDR3 runs to 15 residues. Per the germline V gene, CDR1 is MGHRA and CDR2 is YSYEKL. The chain's CDR3 is CASSQEQRDSYEQYF. CDR3 nucleotide sequence: TGCGCCAGCAGCCAAGAGCAGAGGGACTCCTACGAGCAGTACTTC.

This rearrangement joins TRBV10-3 to TRBJ1-3, with D uncertain. The ends were cut back, 9 bases at V and 0 bases at J, with 15 bases in the middle. The CDR3 loop spans 15 amino acids. Germline CDR1 reads ENHRY; CDR2 reads SYGVKD. The CDR3 nucleotides are TGTGCCATTTCCCTCGGAGGTGCCTCTGGAAACACCATATATTTT. This codes for CAISLGGASGNTIYF.

This clone was counted a few times. This chain connects TRBV6-4 to TRBJ2-3, with TRBD2 identical over 7 bases. Germline lookup yields CDR1 MRHNA and CDR2 SNTAGT. There are 14 residues in the CDR3. With 4 bases clipped from V and 6 bases from J, the junction kept 7 bases outside the gene matches. The CDR3 sequence: CASSVLAGEDTQYF. The CDR3 DNA sequence: TGTGCCAGCAGTGTTCTTGCGGGAGAGGATACGCAGTATTTT.

The V gene is TRBV29-1, the J gene TRBJ1-1, with D possibly being TRBD1 (5 bases). This CDR3 is 13 amino acids long. Germline V lookup: CDR1 SQVTM, CDR2 ANQGSEA. Trimming took off 4 bases at V and 0 bases at J, with 9 bases between the two ends. CDR3 bases: TGCAGCGTTGTTGGGGACTTGAACACTGAAGCTTTCTTT. Its protein product is CSVVGDLNTEAFF.

V usage is TRBV6-1 and J usage is TRBJ1-1, with 7 bases lining up with TRBD1. V lost 2 bases, J lost 8 bases, and 11 bases stayed unmatched. Germline V gene data show CDR1 as MNHNS and CDR2 as SASEGT. CDR3 length: 15 amino acids. The CDR3 DNA follows: TGTGCCAGCAGTGAACTAACAGGGGTTGTACCGGAAGCTTTCTTT. The encoded protein is CASSELTGVVPEAFF.

The gene calls are TRBV7-3 and TRBJ1-1; D gene uncertain. The V end lost 2 bases, the J end lost 5 bases, and 9 bases lay between the germline ends. The CDR3 is 13 amino acids. CDR1 SGHTA and CDR2 FQGTGA come from the germline V gene. The CDR3 loop reads CASSLSIRTEAFF. CDR3 in DNA: TGTGCCAGCAGCTTATCCATACGGACTGAAGCTTTCTTT.

The V gene is TRBV5-8, the J gene TRBJ2-2, with D perhaps matching TRBD1 (6 bases). V was clipped by 0 bases and J by 5 bases, with 20 bases between them. The CDR3 is made up of 18 amino acids. Germline V gene data show CDR1 as SGHTS and CDR2 as YDEGEE. The CDR3, as DNA: TGTGCCAGCAGCTTGGGCACGCTATGGACAGATAATACCGGGGAGCTGTTTTTT. It yields the protein CASSLGTLWTDNTGELFF.

CDR3 residues: CASSVVGAGNTIYF. CDR3 DNA sequence: TGTGCCAGCAGCGTAGTCGGGGCTGGAAACACCATATATTTT. J is TRBJ1-3 and V is TRBV9; D gene unclear. V gave up 0 bases and J gave up 2 bases, with 6 bases separating them. The CDR3 contains 14 residues. Germline V gene sequence: CDR1 SGDLS, CDR2 YYNGEE.

The V gene is TRBV4-3, the J gene TRBJ1-1; 9 bases align to TRBD1. The CDR3 runs 18 residues. From germline, CDR1 is LGHNA and CDR2 YSLEER. V gave up 0 bases and J gave up 0 bases; unmatched junction bases: 8. The DNA for the CDR3 is TGCGCCAGCAGCCAAGATCGCGGGACAGGGTCCATGAACACTGAAGCTTTCTTT. Translating it yields CASSQDRGTGSMNTEAFF.

The CDR3: CASKLAGPGGEQFF. CDR3 DNA: TGTGCCAGCAAGTTGGCAGGGCCCGGGGGAGAGCAGTTCTTC. J is TRBJ2-1 and V is TRBV27; possibly TRBD2 for D (6 bases). CDR1 and CDR2 (germline): MNHEY, SMNVEV (reference sequence). The V gene lost 7 bases and the J gene lost 10 bases, with 20 bases spanning the gap. This CDR3 has 14 amino acids.

This clone was detected ten times or more. This rearrangement joins TRBV6-1 to TRBJ2-5; TRBD2 matches 10 bases. The germline CDR1 and CDR2 sequences are MNHNS and SASEGT. After removal of 8 bases from V and 2 bases from J, the junction contained 8 bases not matched to a gene. This CDR3 has 15 amino acids. CDR3 residues: CASVRTAGGQETQYF. The CDR3 DNA follows: TGTGCCAGCGTTCGAACAGCGGGAGGGCAAGAGACCCAGTACTTC.

The chain couples TRBV5-4 to TRBJ2-3; D perhaps matches TRBD2 (7 bases). Trimming shortened V by 2 bases and J by 4 bases, and 23 bases separated the two germline ends. Germline V gives CDR1 SGHNT, CDR2 YYREEE (reference sequence). The CDR3 covers 18 residues. The CDR3 reads CASSFALLAGAGSDTQYF. DNA for the CDR3: TGTGCCAGCAGCTTCGCTCTCCTGGCGGGGGCGGGGTCAGATACGCAGTATTTT.

This chain connects TRBV4-3 to TRBJ1-2, with unresolved D. The CDR3 contains 15 residues. The V end lost 1 base, the J end lost 8 bases, and 17 bases lay between the germline ends. Germline CDR1 LGHNA, CDR2 YSLEER. The CDR3 loop reads CASSQVEGGRIGYTF. The CDR3 bases are TGCGCCAGCAGCCAAGTTGAGGGTGGCAGGATCGGCTACACCTTC.

The chain combines TRBV18 with TRBJ2-1, with TRBD2 identical over 11 bases. CDR1 is KGHSH, CDR2 LQKENI, per germline. The CDR3 is 15 residues long. J gave up 6 bases and V 6 bases, and 7 bases lay outside the gene matches. The CDR3 DNA reads TGTGCCAGCTCTTCCTATAGCGGGAGGGCCAATGAGCAGTTCTTC. Protein sequence: CASSSYSGRANEQFF. Together with reference TRBV18 and TRBJ2-1, the CDR3 gives the full variable domain: NAGVMQNPRHLVRRRGQEARLRCSPMKGHSHVYWYRQLPEEGLKFMVYLQKENIIDESGMPKERFSAEFPKEGPSILRIQQVVRGDSAAYFCASSSYSGRANEQFFGPGTRLTVL.

This clone was detected a few times. This chain joins TRBV5-1 and TRBJ1-1; the D is unclear. This CDR3 contains 12 residues. Germline lookup yields CDR1 SGHRS and CDR2 YFSETQ. V lost 5 bases and J lost 5, with 10 bases in between. DNA for the CDR3: TGCGCCAGCAGACCGGGAAATACTGAAGCTTTCTTT. Translation: CASRPGNTEAFF.

The J gene is TRBJ1-5, the V gene TRBV6-6, with a tentative D call TRBD1 (5 bases). This CDR3 comprises 13 residues. V lost 7 bases and J lost 4, with 11 bases in between. The germline CDR1 and CDR2 sequences are MNHNY and SVGAGI (reference sequence). CDR3: CASTLTENQPQHF. The CDR3 coding sequence is TGTGCCAGCACCCTGACAGAAAATCAGCCCCAGCATTTT.

This sequence joins TRBV5-1 and TRBJ1-1; 7 bases match TRBD1. The CDR3 length is 18 residues. V trimming: 4 bases; J trimming: 0 bases; junction bases outside the gene matches: 15. Per germline, CDR1 SGHRS and CDR2 YFSETQ. As DNA, the CDR3 is TGCGCCAGCAGCCTTGGAGGGCAGGGGGTCTCAATGAACACTGAAGCTTTCTTT. It translates to CASSLGGQGVSMNTEAFF.

The V and J genes are TRBV29-1 and TRBJ2-3; the match to TRBD2 covers 14 bases. The CDR3 has 16 amino acids. The V and J ends lost 0 bases and 4 bases, in that order; junction bases with no gene match: 3. Germline values: CDR1 SQVTM, CDR2 ANQGSEA. In DNA form, the CDR3 reads TGCAGCGTTGAAGACGGACTAGCGGGAGGTGCAGATACGCAGTATTTT. Its translation is CSVEDGLAGGADTQYF.

V gene TRBV6-6 combines with J gene TRBJ1-1, with D maybe TRBD1 (6 bases). CDR1 MNHNY and CDR2 SVGAGI come from the germline V gene (reference sequence). There are 16 residues in the CDR3. V was pared by 0 bases and J by 7 bases, with 18 bases between. The CDR3 DNA is TGTGCCAGCAGTTACTCTGCCAAAACAGGGAAGATTGAAGCTTTCTTT. Encoded protein: CASSYSAKTGKIEAFF.